The rows below give T cell receptor beta chains drawn from one sample of a study of PD-L1 blockade in urothelial cancer. Using immunoSEQ multiplex PCR, the repertoire was profiled, and TCRdb retains in-frame clones only, with some absent. The data contain 75,000 to 100,000 clones, around four fifths of them singletons. Specimen: PBMCs, collected around atezolizumab (anti-PD-L1) treatment. These receptors were taken from a man between 65 and 80 years old with urothelial cancer. Both conserved end residues are trimmed from each CDR3.

V: TRBV21-1; J: TRBJ1-6; CDR3: ASSKVAGGNSPLH
V: TRBV19; J: TRBJ1-1; CDR3: ASSTSPGTGRTEAF
V: TRBV10-3; J: TRBJ1-1; CDR3: AISTGARTEAF
V: TRBV5-1; J: TRBJ1-6; CDR3: ASSLEGPRGGSPLH
V: TRBV5-5; J: TRBJ1-3; CDR3: ASSPGTGISGNTIY
V: TRBV7-2; J: TRBJ2-7; CDR3: ASSLALTSGSSYEQY
V: TRBV6-6; J: TRBJ1-2; CDR3: ASTERTGNGYT
V: TRBV30; J: TRBJ2-7; CDR3: AWSGPGTSVYEQY
V: TRBV6-4; J: TRBJ2-4; CDR3: ASQGLAKNIQY
V: TRBV12-5; J: TRBJ2-1; CDR3: ASGPRLAGRSTYNEQF
V: TRBV2; J: TRBJ2-2; CDR3: ASSESTSGRHNANTGELF
V: TRBV11-2; J: TRBJ2-1; CDR3: ASSLDRGSYNEQF
V: TRBV6-1; J: TRBJ2-3; CDR3: ASSVVGGSSTDTQY
V: TRBV5-1; J: TRBJ2-5; CDR3: ASSLSLTQETQY
V: TRBV5-6; J: TRBJ2-5; CDR3: ASSARGQETQY
V: TRBV19; J: TRBJ1-2; CDR3: ASRYGQSNYGYT
V: TRBV4-1; J: TRBJ1-2; CDR3: ASSQEGGINYGYT
V: TRBV19; J: TRBJ1-2; CDR3: ASNGFQGFSTHGYT
V: TRBV7-2; J: TRBJ2-3; CDR3: ASSLGSGVGSSTDTQY
V: TRBV19; J: TRBJ1-3; CDR3: ASSIQGISGNTIY
V: TRBV5-1; J: TRBJ2-2; CDR3: ASSLAQEGGELF
V: TRBV6-1; J: TRBJ1-1; CDR3: ASSEGDRNTEAF
V: TRBV5-1; J: TRBJ2-7; CDR3: ASSRGTGYWEQY
V: TRBV19; J: TRBJ2-1; CDR3: ASRPLAGGDNEQF
V: TRBV11-3; J: TRBJ2-1; CDR3: ASRHTGLAELGEQF
V: TRBV19; J: TRBJ1-1; CDR3: ASSYRRSGTGNTEAF
V: TRBV5-1; J: TRBJ1-6; CDR3: ASSPQAAAKNSPLH
V: TRBV7-9; J: TRBJ2-7; CDR3: ASQRNLQDEQY
V: TRBV6-1; J: TRBJ2-3; CDR3: ASSESVGVTQY
V: TRBV2; J: TRBJ1-2; CDR3: ASRVGGDGYT
V: TRBV10-2; J: TRBJ1-1; CDR3: ASRGQMGTEAF
V: TRBV2; J: TRBJ2-7; CDR3: ASSERALAGGEQY
V: TRBV27; J: TRBJ1-6; CDR3: ASSYFGQGGSPLH
V: TRBV28; J: TRBJ1-2; CDR3: ASRPRDYGYT
V: TRBV19; J: TRBJ2-3; CDR3: ASSIDVGNPDTQY
V: TRBV9; J: TRBJ1-4; CDR3: ASSVGGQGGSEKLF
V: TRBV5-1; J: TRBJ2-2; CDR3: ASTQGTGELF
V: TRBV9; J: TRBJ2-2; CDR3: ASSSDWGIGTGELF
V: TRBV29-1; J: TRBJ1-1; CDR3: SVREGNTEAF
V: TRBV7-9; J: TRBJ2-3; CDR3: ASSRGDYSTDTQY
V: TRBV11-2; J: TRBJ2-5; CDR3: ASSLRTTQETQY
V: TRBV11-2; J: TRBJ2-1; CDR3: ASSLDRQGAIDEQF
V: TRBV7-3; J: TRBJ1-1; CDR3: ASSPPPRDTEAF
V: TRBV7-9; J: TRBJ1-1; CDR3: ASSLYDTEAF
V: TRBV11-3; J: TRBJ1-2; CDR3: ASSSRQGLYGYT